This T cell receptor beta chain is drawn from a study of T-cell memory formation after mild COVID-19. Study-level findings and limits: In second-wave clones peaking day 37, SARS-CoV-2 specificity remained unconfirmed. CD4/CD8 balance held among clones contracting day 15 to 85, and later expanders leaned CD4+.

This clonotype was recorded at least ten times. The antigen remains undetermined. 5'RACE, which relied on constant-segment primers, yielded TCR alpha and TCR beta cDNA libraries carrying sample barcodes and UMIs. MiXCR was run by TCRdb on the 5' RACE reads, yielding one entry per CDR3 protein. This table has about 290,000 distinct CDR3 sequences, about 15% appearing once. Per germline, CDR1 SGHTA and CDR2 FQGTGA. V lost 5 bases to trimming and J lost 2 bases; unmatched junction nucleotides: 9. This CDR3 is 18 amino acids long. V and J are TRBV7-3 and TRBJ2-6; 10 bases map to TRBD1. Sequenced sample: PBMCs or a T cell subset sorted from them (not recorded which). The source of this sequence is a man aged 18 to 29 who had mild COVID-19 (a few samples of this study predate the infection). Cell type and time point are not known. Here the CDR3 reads CASSPRQGAGTGANVLTF. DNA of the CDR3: TGTGCCAGCAGCCCGCGACAGGGGGCAGGAACTGGGGCCAACGTCCTGACTTTC.